The rows below give T cell receptor beta chains drawn from one sample of a study of Graves' ophthalmopathy and Graves' hyperthyroidism. TCRdb redid the calling of the multiplex PCR reads with MiXCR, one entry per CDR3 protein. The data show 200,000 to 250,000 distinct CDR3 sequences, approximately 21% seen once. The sequenced sample was peripheral blood. All receptors come from a woman aged 45-60 years with Graves' ophthalmopathy. Each CDR3 is given with its conserved first and last residue. D genes are given only for firm matches. Not every row has a clone size; where given, it reads once, few, many or a size class.

v_gene,abundance,j_gene,d_gene,CDR3aa,CDR3nt
TRBV9,many,TRBJ2-7,-,CASSVEGTPSYEQYF,TGTGCCAGCAGCGTAGAAGGGACACCTTCCTACGAGCAGTACTTC
TRBV2,many,TRBJ1-5,-,CASSARDSNQPQHF,TGTGCCAGCAGTGCCAGGGATAGCAATCAGCCCCAGCATTTT
TRBV11-2,many,TRBJ2-5,-,CASSLESGRTQETQYF,TGTGCCAGCAGCTTAGAATCAGGGAGGACCCAAGAGACCCAGTACTTC
TRBV6-5,many,TRBJ1-1,TRBD1,CASSLGTGVNTEAFF,TGTGCCAGCAGTCTGGGGACAGGGGTGAACACTGAAGCTTTCTTT
TRBV18,few,TRBJ1-1,-,CASSPEAVVTEAFF,TGTGCCAGCTCACCAGAGGCTGTAGTCACTGAAGCTTTCTTT
TRBV12-3/TRBV12-4,many,TRBJ2-2,TRBD2,CASTLREGTGELFF,TGTGCCAGCACCCTTCGGGAGGGAACCGGGGAGCTGTTTTTT
TRBV18,few,TRBJ1-2,-,CASSPETGNYGYTF,TGTGCCAGCTCTCCGGAGACAGGAAACTATGGCTACACCTTC
TRBV2,many,TRBJ2-7,TRBD2,CASRTSGIYEQYF,TGTGCCAGCAGAACTAGCGGGATATACGAGCAGTACTTC
TRBV27,many,TRBJ2-2,-,CASSFWGTGELFF,TGTGCCAGCAGTTTTTGGGGGACCGGGGAGCTGTTTTTT
TRBV6-1,-,TRBJ2-7,TRBD1,CASRGTGTGGDEQYF,TGTGCCAGCAGGGGAACCGGGACAGGGGGCGACGAGCAGTACTTC
TRBV30,few,TRBJ1-1,-,CAWGKDRTNTEAFF,TGTGCCTGGGGGAAAGACAGGACGAACACTGAAGCTTTCTTT
TRBV4-1,many,TRBJ1-1,TRBD1,CASSHPGQLEAFF,TGCGCCAGCAGCCACCCGGGACAGCTTGAAGCTTTCTTT
TRBV7-6,many,TRBJ2-5,-,CASTRIGGRETQYF,TGTGCCAGCACCCGTATCGGGGGCAGGGAGACCCAGTACTTC
TRBV12-3/TRBV12-4,-,TRBJ2-2,TRBD1,CASRDRSNTGELFF,TGTGCCAGCCGGGACAGGTCGAACACCGGGGAGCTGTTTTTT
TRBV11-2,few,TRBJ2-2,TRBD2,CASSLVTSGSRRTGELFF,TGTGCCAGCAGCTTAGTAACTAGCGGGAGCCGTAGGACCGGGGAGCTGTTTTTT
TRBV6-1,-,TRBJ2-7,TRBD2,CASRRELRNEQYF,TGTGCCTCCCGGCGGGAGCTAAGGAACGAGCAGTACTTC
TRBV28,many,TRBJ2-7,-,CASKQGPYEQYF,TGTGCCAGCAAACAGGGTCCCTACGAGCAGTACTTC
TRBV29-1,many,TRBJ1-5,-,CSVQKGYGQPQHF,TGCAGCGTGCAAAAAGGTTACGGTCAGCCCCAGCATTTT
TRBV7-2,many,TRBJ2-2,-,CATTQGRSTGELFF,TGTGCCACCACACAGGGGAGGAGCACCGGGGAGCTGTTTTTT
TRBV2,many,TRBJ2-4,-,CASFKGRGVDIQYF,TGTGCCAGCTTCAAGGGGCGCGGTGTAGACATTCAGTACTTC
TRBV6-1,-,TRBJ2-7,-,CASRQGRNEQYF,TGTGCCAGCAGACAGGGAAGAAACGAGCAGTACTTC
TRBV6-5,many,TRBJ1-5,TRBD1,CASRLGQASNQPQHF,TGTGCCAGCAGACTCGGACAGGCTAGCAATCAGCCCCAGCATTTT
TRBV7-6,-,TRBJ2-7,TRBD2,CASSSYSGRAAYEQYF,TGTGCCAGCAGCTCATATAGCGGGAGGGCCGCCTACGAGCAGTACTTC
TRBV28,-,TRBJ1-5,-,CASSLEQGHNQPQHF,TGTGCCAGCAGTTTGGAACAGGGCCATAATCAGCCCCAGCATTTT
TRBV2,many,TRBJ2-2,-,CASKKGQTGELFF,TGTGCCAGCAAGAAAGGGCAAACCGGGGAGCTGTTTTTT
TRBV28,many,TRBJ1-3,-,CASRLGASGNTIYF,TGTGCCAGCAGACTGGGGGCGTCTGGAAACACCATATATTTT
TRBV28,many,TRBJ1-1,-,CASGRMNTEAFF,TGTGCCAGCGGTAGAATGAACACTGAAGCTTTCTTT
TRBV24-1,many,TRBJ2-2,TRBD1,CATSDRTGAAGELFF,TGTGCCACCAGTGACCGGACAGGGGCTGCCGGGGAGCTGTTTTTT
TRBV9,many,TRBJ2-5,-,CASSVDPGVRETQYF,TGTGCCAGCAGCGTAGACCCGGGAGTCCGAGAGACCCAGTACTTC
TRBV27,many,TRBJ2-2,-,CASSLGSPRWGGELFF,TGTGCCAGCTCCCTGGGTAGCCCGCGTTGGGGCGGGGAGCTGTTTTTT
TRBV12-3/TRBV12-4,many,TRBJ2-7,-,CASSLKGEQYF,TGTGCCAGCAGTTTAAAAGGAGAGCAGTACTTC
TRBV28,many,TRBJ2-7,-,CASSPNENHVEYF,TGTGCCAGCAGTCCCAACGAGAACCATGTGGAATACTTC
TRBV11-2,many,TRBJ2-7,TRBD2,CASSLLAGDYEQYF,TGTGCCAGCAGCTTACTAGCGGGAGACTACGAGCAGTACTTC
TRBV7-9,-,TRBJ2-2,-,CASSLENVRPGELFF,TGTGCCAGCAGCTTAGAAAACGTCCGCCCCGGGGAGCTGTTTTTT
TRBV6-5,many,TRBJ1-1,-,CASSYRGMNTEAFF,TGTGCCAGCAGTTACAGGGGCATGAACACTGAAGCTTTCTTT
TRBV29-1,many,TRBJ1-5,-,CSAGQREGQPQHF,TGCAGCGCCGGGCAACGGGAAGGACAGCCCCAGCATTTT
TRBV27,-,TRBJ2-2,TRBD1,CASSWSGQGSGGELFF,TGTGCCAGCAGTTGGTCGGGACAGGGTAGCGGCGGGGAGCTGTTTTTT
TRBV11-1,many,TRBJ2-2,TRBD1,CASSTPGQGASTGELFF,TGTGCCAGCAGCACTCCGGGACAGGGGGCGAGCACCGGGGAGCTGTTTTTT
TRBV7-9,-,TRBJ2-7,-,CASSLDGVYEQYF,TGTGCCAGCAGCTTAGATGGGGTGTACGAGCAGTACTTC
TRBV11-2,many,TRBJ2-5,TRBD1,CASSRTGTEVSKETQYF,TGTGCCAGCAGCAGAACCGGGACAGAGGTTTCTAAAGAGACCCAGTACTTC
TRBV12-3/TRBV12-4,-,TRBJ2-7,TRBD2,CASSFASTSGILEQYF,TGTGCCAGCAGTTTCGCGTCGACTAGCGGGATACTTGAGCAGTACTTC
TRBV28,many,TRBJ2-7,-,CASSLARSNEQYF,TGTGCCAGCAGTTTAGCCAGGTCCAACGAGCAGTACTTC
TRBV28,-,TRBJ1-5,-,CASSLLPESNQPQHF,TGTGCCAGCAGTTTATTGCCGGAAAGCAATCAGCCCCAGCATTTT
TRBV7-9,many,TRBJ2-6,TRBD1,CASSPGGPISGANVLTF,TGTGCCAGCAGCCCAGGGGGTCCCATTTCTGGGGCCAACGTCCTGACTTTC
TRBV4-1,many,TRBJ2-5,-,CASSQERGKTQYF,TGCGCCAGCAGCCAAGAGAGGGGAAAGACCCAGTACTTC
TRBV11-2,-,TRBJ2-4,-,CASSTTRRSRNIQYF,TGTGCCAGCAGCACTACCCGACGGAGCCGAAACATTCAGTACTTC
TRBV2,many,TRBJ2-4,-,CASSERGGLNIQYF,TGTGCCAGCAGTGAAAGGGGTGGGCTAAACATTCAGTACTTC
TRBV4-1,many,TRBJ1-5,-,CASSQEGIQVDQPQHF,TGCGCCAGCAGCCAAGAAGGGATACAGGTGGATCAGCCCCAGCATTTT